The 22 T cell receptor beta chains below all came from one sample that was sequenced in a study of regulatory T cells in long-lasting Graves disease. Time point in this sample: newly diagnosed GD, antithyroid drugs for less than 3 months. The TCR library was prepared using RNA isolated from PBMCs. To make TCR beta libraries, researchers used iRepertoire HTBI primers and Arm-PCR of CDR3 regions. TCRdb re-called the multiplex PCR reads with MiXCR, one entry per CDR3 protein. Of about 620,000 distinct CDR3 sequences listed, 16% are singletons. These data are also associated with another study on T cells in Graves' hyperthyroidism and ophthalmopathy.

Sequencing was performed on peripheral blood mononuclear cells (PBMCs), taken at new diagnosis, from a patient treated with antithyroid drugs. Source of these receptors: a woman in her thirties with Graves disease.

In its sample, this clonotype was seen many times. The V gene is TRBV27, the J gene TRBJ2-7; 11 nucleotides match TRBD2. CDR1 MNHEY and CDR2 SMNVEV come from the germline V gene (reference sequence). The CDR3 consists of 15 residues. Unmatched junction bases numbered 7, after V lost 7 bases and J lost 2 bases. The CDR3 reads CASKLGTSGPYEQYF. CDR3 nucleotide sequence: TGTGCCAGCAAACTCGGGACTAGCGGCCCCTACGAGCAGTACTTC.

Concerning this clonotype: This may arise from a read error, as a much more abundant clone is one base away. The chain combines TRBV28 with TRBJ2-7; no clear D. This CDR3 is 11 amino acids long. Looked up from germline, CDR1 is MDHEN and CDR2 is SYDVKM. This chain's CDR3 is CASSLGGKQCF. CDR3 nucleotides: TGTGCCAGCAGTTTGGGCGGAAAGCAGTGCTTC.

At least ten counts were recorded for this clonotype. This chain connects TRBV27 to TRBJ1-1; 7 bases align to TRBD1. The V segment lost 6 bases and the J segment 1 base; nucleotides outside the gene matches: 11. The CDR3 has 16 amino acids. Looked up from germline, CDR1 is MNHEY and CDR2 is SMNVEV (reference sequence). CDR3 amino acids: CASRIRQGRKNTEAFF. The CDR3 region has the DNA TGTGCCAGCAGAATAAGACAGGGCAGAAAGAACACTGAAGCTTTCTTT.

Concerning this clonotype itself: A much more abundant neighbour one base away suggests this may be a read error. V and J are TRBV20-1 and TRBJ2-3; the match to TRBD1 covers 8 bases. The germline V gene has CDR1 DFQATT and CDR2 SNEGSKA (reference sequence). This CDR3 is built from 14 residues. CDR3 DNA: TGCAGTGCTGTGGACAGGGTTGGCACAGATGCGCAGTATTTT. Its protein product is CSAVDRVGTDAQYF.

This clonotype showed up just a few times. The rearrangement uses TRBV20-1 and TRBJ2-7; a weak D match, TRBD1 (6 bases). This CDR3 contains 15 residues. V was cut by 6 bases and J by 1 base, with 19 bases left in between. The germline CDR1 and CDR2 sequences are DFQATT and SNEGSKA (reference sequence). The CDR3, as DNA: TGCAGTGCGAAGGCGGACAGACCTTTTTCCTACGAGCAGTACTTC. It specifies CSAKADRPFSYEQYF.

This chain links TRBV24-1 with TRBJ2-1; a possible D gene is TRBD2 (6 bases). Per germline, CDR1 KGHDR and CDR2 SFDVKD. The CDR3 is 12 residues long. V was clipped by 10 bases and J by 9 bases, with 15 bases between them. CDR3 region: CATTTIGGEQFF. As DNA, the CDR3 is TGTGCCACAACAACTATCGGGGGTGAGCAGTTCTTC.

There are many counts of this clonotype. This chain connects TRBV28 to TRBJ2-7; 11 bases agree with TRBD2. The trim removed 4 bases at V and 2 bases at J, leaving 10 bases unmatched. The CDR3 contains 17 residues. The germline V gene has CDR1 MDHEN and CDR2 SYDVKM. DNA for the CDR3: TGTGCCAGCAGTTCCTTAACTAGCGGGAGTCGCCCCTACGAGCAGTACTTC. It specifies CASSSLTSGSRPYEQYF.

This clonotype was seen only a few times. This chain connects TRBV5-1 to TRBJ2-1, with D perhaps matching TRBD2 (5 bases). V lost 0 bases to trimming and J lost 13 bases, with 14 bases between them. CDR3 length: 13 amino acids. The V gene's germline CDR1 is SGHRS and CDR2 YFSETQ. The CDR3 spells CASSLGGGETQFF. The CDR3 region has the DNA TGCGCCAGCAGCTTGGGAGGTGGGGAGACCCAGTTCTTC.

This clonotype was detected only a few times. The chain has TRBV19 and TRBJ2-1; the D gene is possibly TRBD2 (6 bases). V was cut by 3 bases and J by 0 bases, with 9 bases left in between. The CDR3 has 15 residues. CDR1 is LNHDA and CDR2 is SQIVND in the germline V gene (reference sequence). The CDR3 region has the DNA TGTGCCAGTAGTATCTGGGGGGACTCCTACAATGAGCAGTTCTTC. Its translation is CASSIWGDSYNEQFF.

This clonotype was seen more than once but under ten times. The rearrangement uses TRBV5-1 and TRBJ1-2; D remains ambiguous. Germline V gene sequence: CDR1 SGHRS, CDR2 YFSETQ. V was clipped by 0 bases and J by 8 bases, with 8 bases between them. The CDR3 is made up of 12 amino acids. CDR3 in amino acids: CASSLVSEGYTF. CDR3 nucleotide sequence: TGCGCCAGCAGCTTGGTATCTGAGGGCTACACCTTC.

This clonotype was found a few times. The J gene is TRBJ1-5, the V gene TRBV30; D is uncertain. This CDR3 has 17 residues. V lost 2 bases and J lost 7, with 24 bases in between. Germline V lookup: CDR1 GTSNPN, CDR2 SVGIG (reference sequence). The CDR3 DNA reads as TGTGCCTGGAGTTCCCACCAACTCCTGGACCTGCCGCAGCCCCAGCATTTT. It translates to CAWSSHQLLDLPQPQHF.

The CDR3 bases are TGTGCCAGCAGCCGAGGGACAGGGGATAGGGCTGGGGCCAACGTCCTGACTTTC. This codes for CASSRGTGDRAGANVLTF. The chain carries TRBV9 and TRBJ2-6; 10 bases are a match to TRBD1. This CDR3 spans 18 amino acids. V shed 4 bases and J 2 bases; nucleotides not matched to a gene: 9. From germline, CDR1 is SGDLS and CDR2 YYNGEE.

This clonotype was seen at least ten times. The chain uses TRBV24-1 and TRBJ1-5; possible D gene TRBD1, 5 bases. V dropped 2 bases and J dropped 2 bases, with 12 bases sitting between them. Germline CDR1 is KGHDR and CDR2 is SFDVKD. The CDR3 length is 16 residues. CDR3 region: CATSDSRGAGNQPQHF. In DNA form, the CDR3 reads TGTGCCACCAGTGATTCTCGTGGGGCCGGCAATCAGCCCCAGCATTTT.

V gene TRBV18 combines with J gene TRBJ2-7, with 12 bases matching TRBD2. The CDR3 has 17 amino acids. V lost 4 bases, J lost 0 bases, and 7 bases stayed unmatched. The germline V gene has CDR1 KGHSH and CDR2 LQKENI. This CDR3 reads CASSLTSGRPSSYEQYF. In nucleotides, the CDR3 is TGTGCCAGCTCACTGACTAGCGGGAGACCATCCTCCTACGAGCAGTACTTC.

The J gene is TRBJ2-7, the V gene TRBV5-1; 9 bases are a match to TRBD2. The CDR3 is made up of 15 amino acids. V dropped 2 bases and J dropped 7; count of bases not matched to a gene: 10. The germline V gene has CDR1 SGHRS and CDR2 YFSETQ. The CDR3 protein is CASSFRSGRTREQYF. CDR3 sequence (DNA): TGCGCCAGCAGCTTTAGGAGCGGGAGGACCAGAGAGCAGTACTTC.

The chain uses TRBV11-2 and TRBJ2-2; D tentatively fits TRBD1 or TRBD2 (5 bases each). Per germline, CDR1 SGHAT and CDR2 FQNNGV. Trimming shortened V by 5 bases and J by 5 bases, and 21 bases separated the two germline ends. CDR3 length: 17 amino acids. The chain's CDR3 is CASSTSRGAKETGELFF. The DNA for the CDR3 is TGTGCCAGCAGCACCTCCCGAGGGGCGAAGGAGACCGGGGAGCTGTTTTTT. The full variable domain, with the rest looked up from reference TRBV11-2 and TRBJ2-2, is EAGVAQSPRYKIIEKRQSVAFWCNPISGHATLYWYQQILGQGPKLLIQFQNNGVVDDSQLPKDRFSAERLKGVDSTLKIQPAKLEDSAVYLCASSTSRGAKETGELFFGEGSRLTVL.

This clonotype has a count of ten or more. The chain combines TRBV15 with TRBJ1-4; tentatively, D is TRBD1 (5 bases). CDR3 length: 15 residues. Trimming cost V 5 bases and J 5 bases, with 15 bases left between them. Germline V CDR1 and CDR2: LNHNV, YYDKDF (reference sequence). The CDR3: CATSGQYGLNEKLFF. CDR3 nucleotide sequence: TGTGCCACCAGCGGACAATACGGACTAAATGAAAAACTGTTTTTT.

At least ten counts were recorded for this clonotype. This chain links TRBV20-1 with TRBJ2-3; no clear D gene. Germline values: CDR1 DFQATT, CDR2 SNEGSKA (reference sequence). The CDR3 is made up of 14 amino acids. Trimming shortened V by 6 bases and J by 0 bases, and 13 bases separated the two germline ends. Written as DNA, the CDR3 is TGCAGTGCCAAGGACGCGACTAGCACAGATACGCAGTATTTT. Its protein product is CSAKDATSTDTQYF.

This clonotype came up many times. V and J are TRBV28 and TRBJ2-2, with no clear D. CDR3 length equals 13 residues. The V gene lost 5 bases and the J gene lost 4 bases, with 8 bases spanning the gap. Germline V lookup: CDR1 MDHEN, CDR2 SYDVKM. CDR3 sequence reads: CASSPEPTGELFF. The CDR3 DNA reads as TGTGCCAGCAGTCCCGAGCCCACCGGGGAGCTGTTTTTT.

The sample holds a few counts of this clonotype. The chain links TRBV20-1 to TRBJ1-1, with D unclear. The germline V and J ends were trimmed by 6 bases and 1 base, with 30 bases remaining between them. Germline CDR1 reads DFQATT; CDR2 reads SNEGSKA (reference sequence). This CDR3 has 19 amino acids. The CDR3 DNA is TGCAGTGCACGCCCGATTCTGTCTAGATCGTCCGGTGGGAACACTGAAGCTTTCTTT. This codes for CSARPILSRSSGGNTEAFF.

The table lists this clonotype with many counts. CDR3 sequence reads: CAWTGTGSVTDTQYF. For the CDR3, the DNA is TGTGCCTGGACGGGGACAGGATCGGTGACAGATACGCAGTATTTT. The chain joins TRBV30 to TRBJ2-3, with 8 bases aligning to TRBD1. The CDR3 is made up of 15 amino acids. V shed 4 bases, J shed 3 bases, and the junction held 9 bases outside the gene matches. Germline-derived CDR1 and CDR2 are GTSNPN and SVGIG (reference sequence).

In this sample, this clonotype turned up a few times. This chain links TRBV5-1 with TRBJ1-1; the match to TRBD1 covers 7 bases. The CDR3 is made up of 14 amino acids. Germline values: CDR1 SGHRS, CDR2 YFSETQ. Germline trimming cut 6 bases from V and 0 bases from J; bases unmatched to any gene: 5. In nucleotides, the CDR3 is TGCGCCAGCACAGAACAGGGGTTGAACACTGAAGCTTTCTTT. Amino acid sequence: CASTEQGLNTEAFF.